The 22 T cell receptor beta chains below were found in one sample sequenced in a study of T cell changes during pregnancy in multiple sclerosis. Data came from immunoSEQ multiplex PCR; TCRdb stores just in-frame clones and leaves some out. The sample has some 60,000 clones; 90% to 95% are singletons. The source material was peripheral blood, sampled after pregnancy. The receptors here all came from a female donor with multiple sclerosis, enrolled in a pregnancy study.

The chain couples TRBV4-2 to TRBJ2-2; 11 bases align to TRBD2. CDR3 length: 16 amino acids. The junction had 4 bases not matched to a gene; V was cut back by 0 bases and J by 7 bases. CDR1 LGHNA and CDR2 YNFKEQ come from the germline V gene. The CDR3 DNA sequence: TGTGCCAGCAGCCAAGAGGGGACTAGCGGTGACGGGGAGCTGTTTTTT. Its protein product is CASSQEGTSGDGELFF.

This chain connects TRBV9 to TRBJ2-2, with 9 bases aligning to TRBD2. The CDR3 sequence is 16 residues long. Germline assignment: CDR1 SGDLS and CDR2 YYNGEE. Trimming cost V 0 bases and J 5 bases; bases outside gene matches: 5. DNA for the CDR3: TGTGCCAGCAGCGTAGACCTAGCGGGACAAACCGGGGAGCTGTTTTTT. Translated: CASSVDLAGQTGELFF.

Comments on this clone: Mismatch with germline at one junction end may stem from a read error. This rearrangement joins TRBV6-6 to TRBJ2-2; no clear D gene. Germline CDR1 and CDR2: MNHNY and SVGAGI (reference sequence). The CDR3 has 11 residues. The CDR3 DNA sequence: TGTGCCAGCACTTACACCGGGGAGCTGTTTTTT. It specifies CASTYTGELFF.

This clone came up a few times. The rearrangement links TRBV19 to TRBJ1-1; D perhaps matches TRBD1 (5 bases). The CDR3 is made up of 14 amino acids. Germline CDR1 LNHDA, CDR2 SQIVND (reference sequence). V lost 7 bases and J 1 base, leaving 13 bases between the germline ends. This CDR3 reads CASTGRGRNTEAFF. In nucleotides, the CDR3 is TGTGCCAGTACGGGGAGGGGCCGGAACACTGAAGCTTTCTTT.

The V call is TRBV5-1, the J call TRBJ2-3; possible D gene TRBD2, 5 bases. The CDR3 has 15 amino acids. V was trimmed by 0 bases and J by 2 bases, leaving 10 bases between them. CDR1 and CDR2 from the germline V gene are SGHRS and YFSETQ. CDR3 sequence reads: CASSLAAAATDTQYF. CDR3 in DNA: TGCGCCAGCAGCTTGGCAGCGGCAGCCACAGATACGCAGTATTTT.

The CDR3 loop reads CASNLQGLEQFF. As DNA, the CDR3 is TGTGCCAGCAACCTCCAGGGACTGGAACAGTTCTTC. This chain joins TRBV6-6 and TRBJ2-1; a possible D gene is TRBD2 (6 bases). Germline lookup yields CDR1 MNHNY and CDR2 SVGAGI (reference sequence). The CDR3 runs to 12 residues. V lost 7 bases and J 13 bases, leaving 17 bases between the germline ends.

The V call is TRBV2, the J call TRBJ2-3, with D possibly TRBD1 on 5 matching bases. The CDR3 sequence is 12 residues long. Germline CDR1 SNHLY, CDR2 FYNNEI. Trimming removed 8 bases at V and 2 bases at J, with 8 bases between. The CDR3 here is CASGQSTDTQYF. As DNA, the CDR3 is TGTGCCAGCGGACAATCCACAGATACGCAGTATTTT.

This clone has a handful of counts. The chain joins TRBV18 to TRBJ1-5; no definite D call. Germline CDR1 KGHSH, CDR2 LQKENI. Between the trimmed V and J ends, which lost 3 bases and 6 bases, there was a span of 9 bases. The CDR3 length is 13 residues. The CDR3 sequence is CASSPEVRQPQHF. The CDR3 DNA is TGTGCCAGCTCACCGGAGGTACGTCAGCCCCAGCATTTT.

The V gene is TRBV5-1, the J gene TRBJ2-5; a weak D match, TRBD2 (5 bases). V dropped 1 base and J dropped 1 base, with 11 bases sitting between them. CDR1 SGHRS and CDR2 YFSETQ come from the germline V gene. The CDR3 is 15 residues long. CDR3 region: CASSLKRAVQETQYF. In DNA, the CDR3 is TGCGCCAGCAGCTTGAAACGAGCGGTCCAAGAGACCCAGTACTTC.

The rearrangement uses TRBV5-1 and TRBJ2-5; no clear D gene. Per germline, CDR1 SGHRS and CDR2 YFSETQ. This CDR3 region has 14 residues. V was pared by 0 bases and J by 2 bases, with 8 bases between. As DNA, the CDR3 is TGCGCCAGCAGCTTGGAGGCCGGGCAAGAGACCCAGTACTTC. This codes for CASSLEAGQETQYF.

This chain uses TRBV7-2 with TRBJ2-1, with 15 bases aligning to TRBD2. V shed 5 bases, J shed 6 bases, and the junction held 5 bases outside the gene matches. Germline loops: CDR1 SGHTA, CDR2 FQGNSA. This CDR3 contains 16 residues. This chain's CDR3 is CASSAQGLAGGNEQFF. Written as DNA, the CDR3 is TGTGCCAGCAGCGCACAGGGACTAGCGGGAGGCAATGAGCAGTTCTTC.

The genes are TRBV6-5 and TRBJ1-5; tentative D call: TRBD1 (6 bases). V was clipped by 7 bases and J by 2 bases, with 9 bases between them. Per the germline V gene, CDR1 is MNHEY and CDR2 is SVGAGI. The CDR3 sequence is 13 residues long. The CDR3 sequence is CASTTGGNQPQHF. The CDR3 bases are TGTGCCAGCACGACAGGTGGCAATCAGCCCCAGCATTTT.

On this clone itself: A much bigger clone sits one base away, suggesting this may be a read error. The rearrangement links TRBV2 to TRBJ2-3, with 9 bases aligning to TRBD1. With V trimmed by 4 bases and J by 1 base, 0 bases remained unmatched. Germline V gene lookup returns CDR1 SNHLY and CDR2 FYNNEI. The CDR3 has 14 residues. The CDR3 DNA sequence: TGTGCCAGCAGTGGGACAGGGGGCACAGATACGCAGTATTTT. Translating gives CASSGTGGTDTQYF.

This chain links TRBV5-4 with TRBJ2-3; TRBD1 agrees at 7 bases. V shed 3 bases, J shed 4 bases, and the junction held 8 bases outside the gene matches. Germline V gives CDR1 SGHNT, CDR2 YYREEE (reference sequence). The CDR3 consists of 15 residues. Here the CDR3 reads CASSYRTGGADTQYF. The CDR3, as DNA: TGTGCCAGCAGCTACAGGACAGGTGGGGCAGATACGCAGTATTTT.

The chain has TRBV5-8 and TRBJ1-2; 8 positions match TRBD1. This CDR3 has 16 residues. The germline gives CDR1 SGHTS, CDR2 YDEGEE. V was clipped by 1 base and J by 0 bases; unmatched bases: 5. This CDR3 is CASSLFRDRTNYGYTF. The CDR3 nucleotides read TGTGCCAGCAGCTTGTTCCGGGACAGGACTAACTATGGCTACACCTTC.

The chain joins TRBV14 to TRBJ2-7; 9 bases agree with TRBD1. This CDR3 is built from 14 residues. The germline gives CDR1 SGHDN, CDR2 FVKESK. Trimming took 6 bases from V and 5 from J; bases not matched to a gene: 8. Here the CDR3 reads CASRLGQGFDEQYF. As DNA, the CDR3 is TGTGCCAGCAGACTCGGACAGGGGTTCGACGAGCAGTACTTC.

This chain connects TRBV27 to TRBJ2-7, with 8 bases lining up with TRBD1. The CDR3 runs 14 residues. J was trimmed by 2 bases and V by 5 bases; bases with no gene match: 5. Germline V gene data show CDR1 as MNHEY and CDR2 as SMNVEV (reference sequence). CDR3 residues: CASSQDRGPYEQYF. In DNA, the CDR3 is TGTGCCAGCAGTCAAGACAGGGGTCCCTACGAGCAGTACTTC.

V and J are TRBV7-9 and TRBJ1-1; D might be TRBD1 (5 bases). Between the trimmed V and J ends, which lost 8 bases and 8 bases, there was a span of 12 bases. The germline V gene encodes CDR1 SEHNR and CDR2 FQNEAQ (reference sequence). This CDR3 is 11 amino acids long. The CDR3 coding sequence is TGTGCCAGCTTGGGGGGGGAGGAAGCTTTCTTT. It codes for CASLGGEEAFF.

The gene calls are TRBV29-1 and TRBJ1-3, with no clear D. CDR1 is SQVTM and CDR2 is ANQGSEA in the germline V gene. The CDR3 covers 13 residues. Trimming took off 5 bases at V and 0 bases at J, with 8 bases between the two ends. The DNA of the CDR3 is TGCAGCGTTTCCGATAGCTCTGGAAACACCATATATTTT. Translated: CSVSDSSGNTIYF.

The rearrangement links TRBV19 to TRBJ1-5, with 8 bases that match TRBD1. In germline, CDR1 is LNHDA, CDR2 SQIVND (reference sequence). V trimming: 5 bases; J trimming: 4 bases; junction bases outside the gene matches: 7. The CDR3 length is 15 residues. In nucleotides, the CDR3 is TGTGCCAGTAGTTCACGGACAGGGTGGAATCAGCCCCAGCATTTT. It encodes CASSSRTGWNQPQHF.

The chain employs TRBV29-1 and TRBJ2-2, with D perhaps TRBD2 (6 bases). The V gene's germline CDR1 is SQVTM and CDR2 ANQGSEA. CDR3 length: 13 residues. With 7 bases removed from V and 4 bases from J, the gap between germline ends came to 13 bases. CDR3 in DNA: TGCAGCGGACGGGAGTCCGGCACCGGGGAGCTGTTTTTT. Translated: CSGRESGTGELFF.

The J gene is TRBJ1-5, the V gene TRBV5-8; TRBD1 is a possible D gene (6 bases). Trimming cost V 2 bases and J 2 bases, with 14 bases left between them. The CDR3 spans 16 residues. CDR1 SGHTS and CDR2 YDEGEE come from the germline V gene. CDR3 sequence reads: CASSFSGVSGNQPQHF. In nucleotides, the CDR3 is TGTGCCAGCAGCTTTTCAGGGGTGAGTGGCAATCAGCCCCAGCATTTT.